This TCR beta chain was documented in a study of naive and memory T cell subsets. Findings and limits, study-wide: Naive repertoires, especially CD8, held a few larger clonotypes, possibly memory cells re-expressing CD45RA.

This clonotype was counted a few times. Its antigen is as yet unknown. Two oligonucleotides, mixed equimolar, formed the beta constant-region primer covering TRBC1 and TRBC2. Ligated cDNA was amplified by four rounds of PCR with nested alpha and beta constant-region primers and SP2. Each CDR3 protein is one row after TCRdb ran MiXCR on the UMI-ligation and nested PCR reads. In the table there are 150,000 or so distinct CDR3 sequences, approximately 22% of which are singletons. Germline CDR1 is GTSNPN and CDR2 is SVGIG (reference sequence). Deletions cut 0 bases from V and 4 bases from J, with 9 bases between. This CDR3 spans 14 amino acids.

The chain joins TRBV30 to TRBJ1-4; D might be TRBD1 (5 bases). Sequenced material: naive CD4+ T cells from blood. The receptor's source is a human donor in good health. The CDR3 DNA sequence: TGTGCCTGGAGTGTCGCCGGGGGTAATGAAAAACTGTTTTTT. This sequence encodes CAWSVAGGNEKLFF.